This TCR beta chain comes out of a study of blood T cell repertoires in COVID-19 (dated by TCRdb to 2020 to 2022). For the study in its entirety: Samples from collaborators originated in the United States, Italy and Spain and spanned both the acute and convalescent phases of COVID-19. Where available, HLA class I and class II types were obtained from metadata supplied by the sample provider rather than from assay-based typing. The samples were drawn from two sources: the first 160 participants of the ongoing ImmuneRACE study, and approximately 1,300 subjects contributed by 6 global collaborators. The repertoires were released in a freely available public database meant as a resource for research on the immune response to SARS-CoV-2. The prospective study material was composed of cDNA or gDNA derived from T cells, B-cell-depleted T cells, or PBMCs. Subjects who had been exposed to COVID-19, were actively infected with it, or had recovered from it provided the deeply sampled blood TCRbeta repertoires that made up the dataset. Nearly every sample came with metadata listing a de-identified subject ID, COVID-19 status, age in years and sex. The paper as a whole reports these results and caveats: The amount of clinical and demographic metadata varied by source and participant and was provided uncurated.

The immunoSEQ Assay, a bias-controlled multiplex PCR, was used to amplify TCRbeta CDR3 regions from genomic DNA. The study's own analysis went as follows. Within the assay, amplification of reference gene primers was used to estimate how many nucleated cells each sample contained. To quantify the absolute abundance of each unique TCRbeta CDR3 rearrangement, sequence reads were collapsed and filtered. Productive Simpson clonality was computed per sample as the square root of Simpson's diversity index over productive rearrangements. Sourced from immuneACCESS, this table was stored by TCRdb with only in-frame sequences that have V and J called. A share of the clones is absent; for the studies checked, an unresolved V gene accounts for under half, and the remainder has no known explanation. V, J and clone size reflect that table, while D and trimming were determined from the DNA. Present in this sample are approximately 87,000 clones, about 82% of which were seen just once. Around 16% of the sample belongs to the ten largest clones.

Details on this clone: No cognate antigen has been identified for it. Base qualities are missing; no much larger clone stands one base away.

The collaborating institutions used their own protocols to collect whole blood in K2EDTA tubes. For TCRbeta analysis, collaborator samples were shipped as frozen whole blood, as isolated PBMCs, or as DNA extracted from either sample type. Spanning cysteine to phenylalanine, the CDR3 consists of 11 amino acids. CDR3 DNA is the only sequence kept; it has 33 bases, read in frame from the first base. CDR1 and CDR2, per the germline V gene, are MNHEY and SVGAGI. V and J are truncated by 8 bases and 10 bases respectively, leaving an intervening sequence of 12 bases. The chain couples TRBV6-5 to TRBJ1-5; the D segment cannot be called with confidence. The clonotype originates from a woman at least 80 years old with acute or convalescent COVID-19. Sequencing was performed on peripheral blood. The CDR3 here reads CASGIGGPQHF. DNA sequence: TGTGCCAGCGGGATTGGAGGACCCCAGCATTTT.